The 30 T cell receptor beta chains reported below all come from one sample, sequenced in a study of T cells in Graves' hyperthyroidism and ophthalmopathy. Regions amplified from RNA transcripts were the TCR beta CDR3 regions. HTBI primers drove first-round RT-PCR of the TCR CDR3. TCRdb ran MiXCR on the multiplex PCR reads and lists one entry per CDR3 protein. The data contain 550,000 to 850,000 distinct CDR3 sequences, around 20% of them seen just once; the ten biggest clones take up 15% to 20%. Sequencing used blood. These receptor sequences come from a woman aged 45-65 years with Graves' hyperthyroidism that later progressed to Graves' ophthalmopathy.

This clonotype was recorded at least ten times. The chain carries TRBV30 and TRBJ1-5, with a weak D call TRBD1 (6 bases). The CDR3 spans 13 residues. The germline V and J ends were trimmed by 3 bases and 5 bases, with 11 bases remaining between them. Germline CDR1 is GTSNPN and CDR2 is SVGIG (reference sequence). CDR3 bases: TGTGCCTGGAGCCTACAGGGTTATCAGCCCCAGCATTTT. The encoded protein is CAWSLQGYQPQHF.

The chain couples TRBV19 to TRBJ1-5; no clear D gene. Trimming shortened V by 2 bases and J by 0 bases, and 8 bases separated the two germline ends. CDR1 is LNHDA, CDR2 SQIVND, per germline (reference sequence). This CDR3 has 15 residues. CDR3 sequence (DNA): TGTGCCAGTAGTATAAGCTACGATAGCAATCAGCCCCAGCATTTT. It codes for CASSISYDSNQPQHF.

This clonotype was recorded many times. Here the CDR3 DNA reads TGCAGTGCTAGAGTAACCCCGGGACAGGGAGTAAACACCATATATTTT. Amino acid sequence: CSARVTPGQGVNTIYF. The V gene is TRBV20-1, the J gene TRBJ1-3; TRBD1 aligns across 9 bases. The CDR3 is made up of 16 amino acids. The germline V gene has CDR1 DFQATT and CDR2 SNEGSKA (reference sequence). V was clipped by 1 base and J by 6 bases; unmatched bases: 10.

This clonotype was seen repeatedly, ten times or more. The J gene is TRBJ2-7, the V gene TRBV4-1; D might be TRBD2 (5 bases). Trimming cost V 0 bases and J 0 bases, with 15 bases left between them. The germline V gene encodes CDR1 MGHRA and CDR2 YSYEKL. The CDR3 runs to 17 residues. The CDR3 protein is CASSQDRGPFRSYEQYF. The DNA for the CDR3 is TGCGCCAGCAGCCAAGATCGAGGGCCGTTTCGCTCCTACGAGCAGTACTTC.

This clonotype was observed at least ten times. This rearrangement joins TRBV2 to TRBJ1-5; D gene unclear. Germline V gene sequence: CDR1 SNHLY, CDR2 FYNNEI. V lost 2 bases and J 7 bases, leaving 15 bases between the germline ends. The CDR3 is made up of 15 amino acids. The CDR3 DNA reads TGTGCCAGCAGTGAAACGGCTGGGGTGGAACAGCCCCAGCATTTT. Translating it yields CASSETAGVEQPQHF.

The chain joins TRBV6-1 to TRBJ1-1, with 7 bases lining up with TRBD1. This CDR3 has 13 residues. The junction had 8 bases not matched to a gene; V was cut back by 8 bases and J by 5 bases. CDR1 MNHNS and CDR2 SASEGT come from the germline V gene. The CDR3: CASARDSGTEAFF. CDR3 coding DNA: TGTGCCAGCGCGAGGGACAGTGGGACTGAAGCTTTCTTT.

This clonotype was seen a handful of times. V gene TRBV9 combines with J gene TRBJ1-4; 11 nucleotides match TRBD1. The CDR3 sequence is 16 residues long. The J segment lost 7 bases and the V segment lost 3 bases, leaving 8 bases of the junction unmatched. The V gene's germline CDR1 is SGDLS and CDR2 YYNGEE. The CDR3 loop reads CASSGQTGTGGEKLFF. The CDR3, as DNA: TGTGCCAGCAGCGGACAGACCGGGACAGGGGGTGAAAAACTGTTTTTT.

This clonotype was recorded a few times. The CDR3 region is CASRGQSDSYEQYF. The CDR3 bases are TGCGCCAGCAGGGGACAGTCGGACTCCTACGAGCAGTACTTC. The V gene is TRBV5-1, the J gene TRBJ2-7; 7 nucleotides align to TRBD1. The CDR3 runs to 14 residues. Germline V gene sequence: CDR1 SGHRS, CDR2 YFSETQ. V shed 5 bases, J shed 0 bases, and the junction held 5 bases outside the gene matches.

This clonotype was detected a few times. This clone may be a read error of a much larger clone one base away. The chain joins TRBV6-2 or TRBV6-3 to TRBJ2-1; D not certain. The germline gives CDR1 MNHEY, CDR2 SVGEGT. The CDR3 runs 14 residues. For the CDR3, the DNA is TGTGCCACCTTACCTTCGAGCTCCTACGATGAGCAGTTCTTC. It is translated as CATLPSSSYDEQFF.

This clonotype has just a few counts. The chain is built from TRBV5-1 and TRBJ2-7; a weak D match, TRBD1 (6 bases). Germline CDR1 reads SGHRS; CDR2 reads YFSETQ. Trimming cost V 0 bases and J 0 bases, with 19 bases left between them. This CDR3 spans 18 amino acids. Written as DNA, the CDR3 is TGCGCCAGCAGCTTGGTTCGGGACACACTAAAGAGCTCCTACGAGCAGTACTTC. Its protein product is CASSLVRDTLKSSYEQYF.

This clonotype was counted at least ten times. The J gene is TRBJ2-5, the V gene TRBV11-3; 7 nucleotides line up with TRBD1. Unmatched junction bases numbered 4, after V lost 5 bases and J lost 1 base. The CDR3 is made up of 14 amino acids. The germline gives CDR1 SGHNT, CDR2 YENEEA. The CDR3 spells CASSKRDSQETQYF. The CDR3 DNA reads as TGTGCCAGCAGCAAACGGGACAGCCAAGAGACCCAGTACTTC.

The gene calls are TRBV27 and TRBJ1-2; 10 positions agree with TRBD1. Per germline, CDR1 MNHEY and CDR2 SMNVEV (reference sequence). CDR3 length: 16 amino acids. V lost 5 bases, J lost 4 bases, and 10 bases stayed unmatched. The CDR3 bases are TGTGCCAGCAGTCTTTTCCCGACAGGGGGCGGCTATGGCTACACCTTC. It specifies CASSLFPTGGGYGYTF.

This clonotype was counted many times. This CDR3 reads CSASGGLSYEQYF. The CDR3, as DNA: TGCAGTGCTAGCGGGGGCCTCTCCTACGAGCAGTACTTC. The rearrangement uses TRBV20-1 and TRBJ2-7, with D possibly being TRBD1 or TRBD2 (6 bases each). The CDR3 consists of 13 residues. Trimming cost V 3 bases and J 0 bases, with 9 bases left between them. Germline V gene sequence: CDR1 DFQATT, CDR2 SNEGSKA (reference sequence).

This clonotype was counted only a few times. The chain has TRBV9 and TRBJ2-1, with TRBD1 matching over 8 bases. From germline, CDR1 is SGDLS and CDR2 YYNGEE. CDR3 length: 16 residues. V shed 4 bases, J shed 2 bases, and the junction held 8 bases outside the gene matches. The CDR3 protein is CASSIRQGRPYNEQFF. The CDR3 nucleotides are TGTGCCAGCAGCATTCGACAGGGGAGACCCTACAATGAGCAGTTCTTC.

This clonotype was seen repeatedly, ten times or more. The gene calls are TRBV2 and TRBJ2-7; the D gene is possibly TRBD1 (5 bases). The CDR3 has 16 residues. In germline, CDR1 is SNHLY, CDR2 FYNNEI. Trimming shortened V by 5 bases and J by 3 bases, and 20 bases separated the two germline ends. CDR3 loop: CASSTGSTPGHYEQYF. The CDR3 DNA reads as TGTGCCAGCAGTACGGGCTCAACCCCAGGACACTACGAGCAGTACTTC.

This clonotype appeared many times. V and J are TRBV6-6 and TRBJ1-1, with D possibly TRBD1 on 5 matching bases. This CDR3 spans 15 amino acids. V lost 2 bases to trimming and J lost 1 base, with 11 bases between them. The V gene's germline CDR1 is MNHNY and CDR2 SVGAGI (reference sequence). In nucleotides, the CDR3 is TGTGCCAGCAGTTACGCTGGGACGGCGAACACTGAAGCTTTCTTT. This sequence encodes CASSYAGTANTEAFF.

CDR3 sequence reads: CASSYSERGNRYEQYF. The CDR3 DNA sequence: TGTGCCAGCAGTTACTCCGAGAGGGGTAACAGGTACGAGCAGTACTTC. V gene TRBV6-5 combines with J gene TRBJ2-7; D is tentatively TRBD1 or TRBD2 (5 bases each). V was pared by 0 bases and J by 4 bases, with 16 bases between. Germline V gene sequence: CDR1 MNHEY, CDR2 SVGAGI. This CDR3 spans 16 amino acids.

Concerning this clonotype itself: A clone one base away is much larger, so this may be a read error. The V gene is TRBV27, the J gene TRBJ1-1, with TRBD1 as a possible D gene (5 bases). CDR1 and CDR2 from the germline V gene are MNHEY and SMNVEV (reference sequence). The CDR3 contains 15 residues. The CDR3 DNA reads TGTGCCGGCAGTATACGACAGAAAATGAACACTGAAGCTTTCTTT. Its protein is CAGSIRQKMNTEAFF.

This clonotype was seen a few times. V is TRBV15 and J is TRBJ1-5; 7 positions agree with TRBD1. After removal of 6 bases from V and 0 bases from J, the junction contained 2 bases not matched to a gene. The CDR3 runs 14 residues. The germline gives CDR1 LNHNV, CDR2 YYDKDF (reference sequence). The DNA for the CDR3 is TGTGCCACCAGAAGGGACAGTAGCAATCAGCCCCAGCATTTT. As protein: CATRRDSSNQPQHF.

In its sample, this clonotype was seen many times. The chain couples TRBV20-1 to TRBJ1-1; no reliable D call. The V end was cut by 3 bases, the J end by 3 bases, with 11 bases between. Per germline, CDR1 DFQATT and CDR2 SNEGSKA (reference sequence). There are 13 residues in the CDR3. CDR3 DNA: TGCAGTGCTAGTGATAGGGCTGACACTGAAGCTTTCTTT. This encodes CSASDRADTEAFF.

This clonotype has a handful of counts. The rearrangement links TRBV10-3 to TRBJ1-4; a weak D match, TRBD1 (6 bases). V was shortened by 10 bases and J by 0 bases, with 12 bases between the two germline ends. Germline-derived CDR1 and CDR2 are ENHRY and SYGVKD. CDR3 length: 14 residues. CDR3 region: CATRQDTTNEKLFF. The DNA for the CDR3 is TGTGCCACCCGACAGGATACAACTAATGAAAAACTGTTTTTT.

The V and J genes are TRBV6-2 or TRBV6-3 and TRBJ2-5, with a tentative D call TRBD2 (6 bases). In germline, CDR1 is MNHEY, CDR2 SVGEGT. The CDR3 is 15 residues long. Trimming stripped 4 bases from V and 4 bases from J, with 16 bases between. The CDR3 spells CASSSTTSFGETQYF. Written as DNA, the CDR3 is TGTGCCAGCAGTTCCACGACTAGTTTTGGAGAGACCCAGTACTTC.

This clonotype was counted between two and nine times. The junction departs from the called germline gene at one end, perhaps through a read error. The chain has TRBV5-1 and TRBJ2-3, with TRBD1 matching 7 bases. From germline, CDR1 is SGHRS and CDR2 YFSETQ. CDR3 length: 15 amino acids. CDR3 residues: CASSLNPQGTDTQYF. CDR3 coding DNA: TGTGCCAGCAGCTTGAACCCACAGGGGACAGATACGCAGTATTTT. Based on the CDR3 plus reference TRBV5-1 and TRBJ2-3, the full variable domain is KAGVTQTPRYLIKTRGQQVTLSCSPISGHRSVSWYQQTPGQGLQFLFEYFSETQRNKGNFPGRFSGRQFSNSRSEMNVSTLELGDSALYLCASSLNPQGTDTQYFGPGTRLTVL.

CDR3 coding DNA: TGTGCCAGCTCACCAATTAACCGCAGGTGGAACACCGGGGAGCTGTTTTTT. Translation gives CASSPINRRWNTGELFF. The V gene is TRBV18, the J gene TRBJ2-2; no reliable D call. The CDR3 spans 17 residues. Germline V lookup: CDR1 KGHSH, CDR2 LQKENI. The ends were cut back, 2 bases at V and 1 base at J, with 14 bases in the middle.

There are many counts of this clonotype. This chain uses TRBV5-1 with TRBJ2-3, with D perhaps TRBD2 (6 bases). V gave up 3 bases and J gave up 8 bases, with 10 bases separating them. There are 12 residues in the CDR3. Germline-derived CDR1 and CDR2 are SGHRS and YFSETQ. As DNA, the CDR3 is TGCGCCAGCAGCTGGCAGGAGGGTACGCAGTATTTT. This codes for CASSWQEGTQYF.

The gene calls are TRBV25-1 and TRBJ1-1; tentative D call: TRBD1 (5 bases). The CDR3 extends over 15 amino acids. The V gene's germline CDR1 is MGHDK and CDR2 SYGVNS. V dropped 1 base and J dropped 6 bases, with 15 bases sitting between them. CDR3 protein: CASSEFSTGDPEAFF. CDR3 nucleotides: TGTGCCAGCAGTGAATTTTCCACTGGGGACCCTGAAGCTTTCTTT.

The chain joins TRBV9 to TRBJ1-3; unclear D gene. The CDR3 contains 16 residues. The germline V gene encodes CDR1 SGDLS and CDR2 YYNGEE. V was clipped by 2 bases and J by 0 bases, with 12 bases between them. The CDR3 protein is CASSVGPMSSGNTIYF. The CDR3 DNA reads TGTGCCAGCAGCGTCGGTCCTATGAGCTCTGGAAACACCATATATTTT.

This clonotype has ten or more counts. The rearrangement uses TRBV2 and TRBJ2-3; D not certain. The CDR3 contains 13 residues. V shed 1 base and J shed 5 bases, with 7 bases lying between them. CDR1 and CDR2 from the germline V gene are SNHLY and FYNNEI. Here the CDR3 DNA reads TGTGCCAGCAGTGAAGGGCTGGAAGATACGCAGTATTTT. Its translation is CASSEGLEDTQYF.

This clonotype was seen just once. The V and J genes are TRBV5-1 and TRBJ2-7, with D possibly being TRBD1 (5 bases). Germline V gene lookup returns CDR1 SGHRS and CDR2 YFSETQ. CDR3 length: 15 amino acids. Trimming pared 1 base from V and 5 bases from J, leaving 16 bases between. CDR3 residues: CASSLQPGRWNEQYF. The CDR3 DNA reads as TGCGCCAGCAGCTTGCAACCAGGGCGGTGGAACGAGCAGTACTTC.

The V and J genes are TRBV19 and TRBJ2-7; D perhaps matches TRBD1 (6 bases). CDR1 is LNHDA, CDR2 SQIVND, per germline (reference sequence). The V end lost 4 bases, the J end lost 5 bases, and 15 bases lay between the germline ends. The CDR3 spans 14 residues. The CDR3 here is CASSTAGAPNEQYF. The CDR3 nucleotides are TGTGCCAGTAGTACCGCAGGGGCGCCCAACGAGCAGTACTTC.